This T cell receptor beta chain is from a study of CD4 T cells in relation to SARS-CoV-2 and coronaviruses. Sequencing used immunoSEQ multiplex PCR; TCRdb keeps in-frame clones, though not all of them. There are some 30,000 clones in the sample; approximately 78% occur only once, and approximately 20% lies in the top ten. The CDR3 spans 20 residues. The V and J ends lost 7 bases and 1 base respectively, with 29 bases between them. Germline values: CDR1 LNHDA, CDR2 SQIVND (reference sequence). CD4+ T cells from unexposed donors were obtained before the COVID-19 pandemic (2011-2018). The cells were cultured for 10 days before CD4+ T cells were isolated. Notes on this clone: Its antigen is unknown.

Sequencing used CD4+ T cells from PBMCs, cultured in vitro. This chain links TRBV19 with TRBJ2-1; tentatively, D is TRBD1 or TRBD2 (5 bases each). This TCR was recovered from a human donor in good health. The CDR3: CASTHRGAGEGRLSYNEQFF. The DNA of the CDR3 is TGTGCCAGTACCCATAGGGGCGCCGGAGAGGGCCGTTTATCCTACAATGAGCAGTTCTTC.